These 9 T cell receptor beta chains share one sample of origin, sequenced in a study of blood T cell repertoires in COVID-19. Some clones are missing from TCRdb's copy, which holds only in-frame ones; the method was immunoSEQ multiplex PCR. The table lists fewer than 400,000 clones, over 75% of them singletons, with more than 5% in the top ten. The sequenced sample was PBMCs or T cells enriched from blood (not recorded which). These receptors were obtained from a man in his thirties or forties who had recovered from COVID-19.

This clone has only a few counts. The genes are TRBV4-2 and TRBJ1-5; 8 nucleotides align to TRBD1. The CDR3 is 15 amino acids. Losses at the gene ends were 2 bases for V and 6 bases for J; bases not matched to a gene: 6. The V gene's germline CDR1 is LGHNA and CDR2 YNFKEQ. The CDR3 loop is CASSQSGGPGQPQHF. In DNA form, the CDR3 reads TGTGCCAGCAGCCAATCAGGGGGCCCCGGTCAGCCCCAGCATTTT.

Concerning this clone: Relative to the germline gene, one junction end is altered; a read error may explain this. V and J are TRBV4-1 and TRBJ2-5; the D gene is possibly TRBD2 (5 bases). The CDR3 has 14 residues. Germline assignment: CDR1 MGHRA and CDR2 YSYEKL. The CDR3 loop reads CASSQVGGQETQYF. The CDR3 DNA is TGCGCCAGCAGCCAAGTGGGCGGGCAAGAAACCCAGTACTTC.

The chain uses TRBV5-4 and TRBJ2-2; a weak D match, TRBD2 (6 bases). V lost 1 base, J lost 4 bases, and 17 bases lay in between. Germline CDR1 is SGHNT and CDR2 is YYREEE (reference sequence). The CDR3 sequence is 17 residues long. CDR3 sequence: CASSLSSGTYTTGELFF. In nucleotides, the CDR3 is TGTGCCAGCAGCTTGTCCTCCGGGACTTATACCACCGGGGAGCTGTTTTTT.

The CDR3 is CASSLSTEAFF. In DNA, the CDR3 is TGTGCCAGCAGCTTGAGTACAGAAGCTTTCTTT. V and J are TRBV5-5 and TRBJ1-1; D not certain. This CDR3 spans 11 amino acids. Per germline, CDR1 SGHKS and CDR2 YYEKEE (reference sequence). Trimming took off 1 base at V and 8 bases at J, with 6 bases between the two ends.

CDR3 loop: CASTQRQGNYGYTF. The CDR3 DNA reads as TGCGCCAGCACCCAGAGACAGGGAAACTATGGCTACACCTTC. The V gene is TRBV10-2, the J gene TRBJ1-2; TRBD1 agrees at 7 bases. CDR1 WSHSY and CDR2 SAAADI come from the germline V gene. The CDR3 consists of 14 residues. J gave up 2 bases and V 7 bases, and 7 bases lay outside the gene matches.

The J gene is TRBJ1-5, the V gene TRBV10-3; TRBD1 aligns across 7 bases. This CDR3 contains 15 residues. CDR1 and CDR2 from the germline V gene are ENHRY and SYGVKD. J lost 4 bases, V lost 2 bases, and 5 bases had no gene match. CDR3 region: CAISEGVTGNQPQHF. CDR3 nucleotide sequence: TGTGCCATCAGTGAGGGGGTGACAGGGAATCAGCCCCAGCATTTT.

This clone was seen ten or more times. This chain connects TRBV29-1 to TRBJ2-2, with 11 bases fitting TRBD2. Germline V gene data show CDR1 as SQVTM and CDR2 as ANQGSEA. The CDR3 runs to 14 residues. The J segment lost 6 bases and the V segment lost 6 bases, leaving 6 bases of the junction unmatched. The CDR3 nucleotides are TGCAGCGTCCAGACTAGCGGGGACGCCGGGGAGCTGTTTTTT. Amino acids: CSVQTSGDAGELFF.

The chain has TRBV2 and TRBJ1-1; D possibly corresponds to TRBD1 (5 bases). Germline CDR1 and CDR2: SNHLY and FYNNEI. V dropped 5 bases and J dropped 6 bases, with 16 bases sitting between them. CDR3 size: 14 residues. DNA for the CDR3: TGTGCCAGCAGTCGTACAACAGGAGACCCTGAAGCTTTCTTT. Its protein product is CASSRTTGDPEAFF.

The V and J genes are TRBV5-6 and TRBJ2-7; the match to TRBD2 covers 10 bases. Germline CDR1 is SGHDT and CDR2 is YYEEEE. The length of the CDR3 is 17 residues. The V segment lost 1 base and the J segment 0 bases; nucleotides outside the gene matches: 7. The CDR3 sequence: CASSLLAGGFSSYEQYF. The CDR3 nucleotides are TGTGCCAGCAGCTTGTTAGCGGGGGGCTTTAGCTCCTACGAGCAGTACTTC.